The present T cell receptor (beta chain) was sequenced within a study of regulatory T cells in long-lasting Graves disease. Study-wide background: New Graves' disease cases had less than 3 months of antithyroid drugs.

V was clipped by 5 bases and J by 4 bases, with 12 bases between them. This CDR3 contains 14 residues. Germline V gene sequence: CDR1 SGHAT, CDR2 FQNNGV. This clonotype was found many times. Assembly of TCR beta libraries relied on iRepertoire HTBI primers together with Arm-PCR of CDR3 regions. Each CDR3 protein is one row after TCRdb ran MiXCR on the multiplex PCR reads. Found here are around 250,000 distinct CDR3 sequences, roughly 21% of them singletons; the top ten hold roughly 14%. Documented time point: newly diagnosed GD, antithyroid drugs for less than 3 months. Making the TCR library involved RNA that had been extracted from PBMCs. Each patient gave around 10 milliliters of EDTA-anticoagulated peripheral blood.

The chain carries TRBV11-2 and TRBJ2-1, with D perhaps matching TRBD1 or TRBD2 (5 bases each). Sequencing was performed on peripheral blood mononuclear cells (PBMCs), taken at new diagnosis, from a patient treated with antithyroid drugs. The sequence was collected from a female donor with Graves disease. Here the CDR3 DNA reads TGTGCCAGCAGCCCCGGGACGGAATACAATGAGCAGTTCTTC. Its translation is CASSPGTEYNEQFF.